These 8 T cell receptor beta chains were all obtained from the same sample, sequenced in a study of cytomegalovirus exposure and HLA in healthy donors (TCRdb year 2017). The library was obtained by the immunoSEQ multiplex PCR assay. For the multiplex PCR, a mixture combining 60 forward primers for TCR Vbeta segments and 13 reverse primers for TCR Jbeta segments was used. Drawn from immuneACCESS, this table holds only the in-frame rearrangements with V and J called that TCRdb kept. Clones are partly lost; checked studies trace under half to an unresolved V gene and leave the rest unexplained. Across this sample there are 100,000 to 150,000 clones, with approximately 10% seen only once. Of the sample, around 5% falls within the top ten clones. Material for sequencing was PBMCs. All receptors come from a young woman in good health and CMV-seropositive.

This clone was seen only a few times. The chain couples TRBV20-1 to TRBJ2-1, with D tentatively TRBD2 (5 bases). Germline CDR1 reads DFQATT; CDR2 reads SNEGSKA (reference sequence). The CDR3 is 11 amino acids. V lost 6 bases to trimming and J lost 9 bases, with 12 bases between them. The CDR3 sequence: CSAEDLGEQFF. CDR3 DNA sequence: TGCAGTGCCGAGGACTTGGGTGAGCAGTTCTTC.

This chain connects TRBV25-1 to TRBJ1-2; D is possibly TRBD1 (6 bases). The CDR3 has 12 residues. Germline lookup yields CDR1 MGHDK and CDR2 SYGVNS. V gave up 2 bases and J gave up 8 bases, with 9 bases separating them. The CDR3 nucleotides read TGTGCCAGCAGTGAAAAAGGGGGAGGCTACACCTTC. This translates into CASSEKGGGYTF.

The genes are TRBV6-5 and TRBJ2-3; D ambiguous. Germline V gene lookup returns CDR1 MNHEY and CDR2 SVGAGI. This CDR3 comprises 14 residues. Trimming took off 7 bases at V and 2 bases at J, with 13 bases between the two ends. The CDR3 sequence: CASTPPGLTDTQYF. Written as DNA, the CDR3 is TGTGCCAGCACCCCCCCGGGTCTCACAGATACGCAGTATTTT.

CDR3 coding DNA: TGTGCCAGCAGTGGAGGTTGGGGGAGGGCGAACACCGGGGAGCTGTTTTTT. Translated: CASSGGWGRANTGELFF. This chain connects TRBV6-1 to TRBJ2-2; 7 bases are a match to TRBD2. This CDR3 region has 17 residues. Germline trimming cut 4 bases from V and 0 bases from J; bases unmatched to any gene: 8. The germline gives CDR1 MNHNS, CDR2 SASEGT.

This clone came up a few times. This chain uses TRBV6-1 with TRBJ1-4; a weak D match, TRBD1 (5 bases). In germline, CDR1 is MNHNS, CDR2 SASEGT. The CDR3 extends over 15 amino acids. Between the trimmed V and J ends, which lost 2 bases and 4 bases, there was a span of 11 bases. CDR3 in DNA: TGTGCCAGCAGTGAAAAGTGGGGGGATAATGAAAAACTGTTTTTT. Amino acid sequence: CASSEKWGDNEKLFF.

This chain connects TRBV5-1 to TRBJ2-5; 7 bases line up with TRBD2. Per germline, CDR1 SGHRS and CDR2 YFSETQ. There are 15 residues in the CDR3. With 4 bases clipped from V and 4 bases from J, the junction kept 10 bases outside the gene matches. The CDR3 sequence: CASSPSAGDVETQYF. CDR3 DNA: TGCGCCAGCAGCCCCTCGGCGGGAGACGTAGAGACCCAGTACTTC.

This clone was detected a few times. The chain is built from TRBV30 and TRBJ2-7; D perhaps matches TRBD2 (7 bases). Trimming cost V 7 bases and J 2 bases, with 12 bases left between them. Germline CDR1 GTSNPN, CDR2 SVGIG (reference sequence). The CDR3 consists of 12 residues. CDR3 bases: TGTGCCTCCTCCGGGGGGCCCTACGAGCAGTACTTC. The encoded protein is CASSGGPYEQYF.

The genes are TRBV15 and TRBJ1-4; D may be TRBD1 (5 bases). The V end was cut by 8 bases, the J end by 8 bases, with 18 bases between. Per germline, CDR1 LNHNV and CDR2 YYDKDF (reference sequence). The CDR3 extends over 14 amino acids. This CDR3 is CATADQGWGEKLFF. Written as DNA, the CDR3 is TGTGCCACCGCGGATCAGGGTTGGGGCGAAAAACTGTTTTTT. Using reference TRBV15 and TRBJ1-4 for the parts outside the CDR3, the full variable domain is DAMVIQNPRYQVTQFGKPVTLSCSQTLNHNVMYWYQQKSSQAPKLLFHYYDKDFNNEADTPDNFQSRRPNTSFCFLDIRSPGLGDTAMYLCATADQGWGEKLFFGSGTQLSVL.